The 32 T cell receptor beta chains below all came from one sample that was sequenced in a study of blood T cell repertoires in COVID-19. Some clones are missing from TCRdb's copy, which holds only in-frame ones; the method was immunoSEQ multiplex PCR. The sample records about 280,000 clones, roughly 90% being singletons. The specimen sequenced was peripheral blood. Every receptor here comes from a woman aged 30 to 39 with COVID-19, enrolled during active disease.

The chain is built from TRBV5-1 and TRBJ2-7, with 7 positions matching TRBD1. Germline CDR1 and CDR2: SGHRS and YFSETQ. There are 14 residues in the CDR3. Germline trimming cut 4 bases from V and 6 bases from J; bases unmatched to any gene: 10. DNA of the CDR3: TGCGCCAGCAGCCCTCGGACAGGTGTGAGCGAGCAGTACTTC. It yields the protein CASSPRTGVSEQYF.

V usage is TRBV6-4 and J usage is TRBJ2-3; 7 bases align to TRBD2. The CDR3 contains 14 residues. Trimming cost V 2 bases and J 4 bases; bases outside gene matches: 3. CDR1 MRHNA and CDR2 SNTAGT come from the germline V gene. The CDR3 region is CASSDGLDPDTQYF. CDR3 bases: TGTGCCAGCAGTGACGGACTAGATCCAGATACGCAGTATTTT.

The chain recombines TRBV20-1 with TRBJ2-5; no clear D. The CDR3 sequence is 11 residues long. Per germline, CDR1 DFQATT and CDR2 SNEGSKA (reference sequence). With 5 bases removed from V and 3 bases from J, the gap between germline ends came to 7 bases. The CDR3: CSAQLEETQYF. The CDR3 region has the DNA TGCAGTGCTCAGCTAGAAGAGACCCAGTACTTC.

This chain links TRBV4-1 with TRBJ1-6, with D perhaps matching TRBD1 (5 bases). CDR3 length: 15 residues. Germline CDR1 is MGHRA and CDR2 is YSYEKL. Trimming stripped 8 bases from V and 7 bases from J, with 18 bases between. In DNA form, the CDR3 reads TGCGCCAGCCACCCGGACGGGGGTAGGAATTCACCCCTCCACTTT. Amino acids: CASHPDGGRNSPLHF.

The chain has TRBV24-1 and TRBJ1-5, with 10 bases lining up with TRBD1. CDR1 and CDR2 from the germline V gene are KGHDR and SFDVKD. This CDR3 comprises 17 residues. V lost 7 bases and J lost 6; bases outside the gene matches: 14. This CDR3 reads CATRPGQGHFLCQPQHF. CDR3 bases: TGTGCCACCAGGCCGGGACAGGGGCACTTTTTATGTCAGCCCCAGCATTTT.

The V call is TRBV4-3, the J call TRBJ2-1, with 9 bases aligning to TRBD1. This CDR3 has 19 residues. The V gene end was trimmed by 3 bases and the J gene end by 4 bases; junction bases not matched to a gene: 16. Germline CDR1 LGHNA, CDR2 YSLEER. CDR3: CASSHHPPGQGFGYNEQFF. CDR3 sequence (DNA): TGCGCCAGCAGCCATCATCCTCCGGGACAGGGATTCGGGTACAATGAGCAGTTCTTC.

The genes are TRBV28 and TRBJ2-2, with D tentatively TRBD1 (5 bases). This CDR3 spans 16 amino acids. CDR1 and CDR2 (germline): MDHEN, SYDVKM. Trimming pared 3 bases from V and 5 bases from J, leaving 16 bases between. CDR3 region: CASSFWAGQGTGELFF. In nucleotides, the CDR3 is TGTGCCAGCAGTTTTTGGGCAGGGCAAGGGACCGGGGAGCTGTTTTTT. Drawing the rest from reference TRBV28 and TRBJ2-2, the complete variable domain is DVKVTQSSRYLVKRTGEKVFLECVQDMDHENMFWYRQDPGLGLRLIYFSYDVKMKEKGDIPEGYSVSREKKERFSLILESASTNQTSMYLCASSFWAGQGTGELFFGEGSRLTVL.

The chain couples TRBV5-1 to TRBJ1-5; D perhaps matches TRBD1 (6 bases). Germline V gives CDR1 SGHRS, CDR2 YFSETQ. The CDR3 sequence is 16 residues long. Trimming left V 2 bases short and J 2 bases short, with 14 bases between. The CDR3 region has the DNA TGCGCCAGCAGCTTAAACGGGCCAGGGGGCAATCAGCCCCAGCATTTT. Amino acids: CASSLNGPGGNQPQHF.

The chain is built from TRBV24-1 and TRBJ2-3; maybe TRBD1 (7 bases). The V end lost 9 bases, the J end lost 4 bases, and 19 bases lay between the germline ends. This CDR3 comprises 15 residues. Germline V gene lookup returns CDR1 KGHDR and CDR2 SFDVKD. In nucleotides, the CDR3 is TGTGCCACCCTCTTAAACAGGGGAGGCGCAGATACGCAGTATTTT. This sequence encodes CATLLNRGGADTQYF.

The genes are TRBV9 and TRBJ2-2; a weak D match, TRBD2 (6 bases). The CDR3 has 16 amino acids. Germline assignment: CDR1 SGDLS and CDR2 YYNGEE. Trimming cost V 1 base and J 6 bases, with 16 bases left between them. DNA for the CDR3: TGTGCCAGCAGCGTATTTAGTCTGGGCGGGGCCGGGGAGCTGTTTTTT. Translation: CASSVFSLGGAGELFF. Combining the CDR3 with reference TRBV9 and TRBJ2-2 gives the whole variable domain DSGVTQTPKHLITATGQRVTLRCSPRSGDLSVYWYQQSLDQGLQFLIQYYNGEERAKGNILERFSAQQFPDLHSELNLSSLELGDSALYFCASSVFSLGGAGELFFGEGSRLTVL.

J is TRBJ1-2 and V is TRBV19; maybe TRBD1 (5 bases). The germline V gene encodes CDR1 LNHDA and CDR2 SQIVND (reference sequence). Trimming removed 4 bases at V and 4 bases at J, with 10 bases between. There are 13 residues in the CDR3. The CDR3 region is CASSTDIVYGYTF. The CDR3 DNA follows: TGTGCCAGTAGTACGGACATCGTCTATGGCTACACCTTC. Combining the CDR3 with reference TRBV19 and TRBJ1-2 gives the whole variable domain DGGITQSPKYLFRKEGQNVTLSCEQNLNHDAMYWYRQDPGQGLRLIYYSQIVNDFQKGDIAEGYSVSREKKESFPLTVTSAQKNPTAFYLCASSTDIVYGYTFGSGTRLTVV.

V is TRBV5-4 and J is TRBJ2-3; TRBD2 aligns across 7 bases. Germline CDR1 is SGHNT and CDR2 is YYREEE (reference sequence). The CDR3 runs to 17 residues. V was pared by 0 bases and J by 1 base, with 8 bases of the junction left unmatched. CDR3 bases: TGTGCCAGCAGCTTGGGGTGGGAGGGCCGTTGCACAGATACGCAGTATTTT. Protein: CASSLGWEGRCTDTQYF.

The chain has TRBV18 and TRBJ2-1, with 10 bases identical to TRBD2. The V gene's germline CDR1 is KGHSH and CDR2 LQKENI. The V gene end was trimmed by 0 bases and the J gene end by 10 bases; junction bases not matched to a gene: 6. CDR3 length equals 15 residues. The CDR3: CASSPPLAGEVEQFF. DNA for the CDR3: TGTGCCAGCTCACCACCGCTAGCGGGAGAGGTAGAGCAGTTCTTC.

The chain employs TRBV24-1 and TRBJ2-2; TRBD1 matches at 7 bases. Per the germline V gene, CDR1 is KGHDR and CDR2 is SFDVKD. CDR3 length: 14 residues. Germline trimming cut 7 bases from V and 5 bases from J; bases unmatched to any gene: 6. CDR3 region: CATSRDSVTGELFF. The CDR3 DNA is TGTGCCACCAGCCGGGACAGCGTTACCGGGGAGCTGTTTTTT.

The CDR3, as DNA: TGTGCCAGTGTGCAGGTGAACACTGAAGCTTTCTTT. Protein: CASVQVNTEAFF. The chain couples TRBV18 to TRBJ1-1; the D is unclear. Per germline, CDR1 KGHSH and CDR2 LQKENI. The CDR3 extends over 12 amino acids. Deletions cut 9 bases from V and 0 bases from J, with 8 bases between. Full variable domain (remainder filled in from reference TRBV18 and TRBJ1-1): NAGVMQNPRHLVRRRGQEARLRCSPMKGHSHVYWYRQLPEEGLKFMVYLQKENIIDESGMPKERFSAEFPKEGPSILRIQQVVRGDSAAYFCASVQVNTEAFFGQGTRLTVV.

This clone was counted a few times. This sequence joins TRBV6-6 and TRBJ1-2; 8 bases line up with TRBD1. There are 18 residues in the CDR3. J gave up 2 bases and V 5 bases, and 16 bases lay outside the gene matches. The V gene's germline CDR1 is MNHNY and CDR2 SVGAGI (reference sequence). The CDR3 here is CASSRTGTGLDLNYGYTF. The CDR3 DNA follows: TGTGCCAGCAGTCGAACAGGGACAGGTCTCGACCTAAACTATGGCTACACCTTC.

The chain links TRBV5-3 to TRBJ2-7; 7 nucleotides agree with TRBD1. TRBV5-3 is assigned to the ORF class and has an uncertain function. After removal of 4 bases from V and 0 bases from J, the junction contained 4 bases not matched to a gene. The length of the CDR3 is 14 residues. The CDR3 is CARSLDRSSYEQYF. The CDR3 region has the DNA TGTGCCAGAAGCCTGGACAGGAGCTCCTACGAGCAGTACTTC.

The chain recombines TRBV12-5 with TRBJ2-1; 12 nucleotides agree with TRBD2. Germline assignment: CDR1 LGHNT and CDR2 FRNRAP. The CDR3 is 19 amino acids. Losses at the gene ends were 5 bases for V and 1 base for J; bases not matched to a gene: 12. Here the CDR3 reads CASGAFLAGGPVSYNEQFF. The CDR3 nucleotides read TGTGCTAGTGGTGCCTTCCTAGCGGGAGGGCCCGTTTCCTACAATGAGCAGTTCTTC.

The chain links TRBV3-1 (or the pseudogene TRBV3-2) to TRBJ2-5; the match to TRBD2 covers 14 bases. Trimming at V came to 2 bases and at J to 2 bases, leaving 1 base not matched to a gene. Germline-derived CDR1 and CDR2 are LGHDT and YNNKEL (reference sequence). This CDR3 has 16 amino acids. CDR3 residues: CASSQRLAGGQETQYF. CDR3 DNA: TGTGCCAGCAGCCAACGACTAGCGGGAGGGCAAGAGACCCAGTACTTC.

The rearrangement uses TRBV19 and TRBJ2-1; 11 nucleotides match TRBD2. This CDR3 is 15 amino acids long. Trimming at V came to 6 bases and at J to 10 bases, leaving 11 bases not matched to a gene. Germline CDR1 and CDR2: LNHDA and SQIVND (reference sequence). The CDR3 sequence: CASRRSSGRAGEQFF. For the CDR3, the DNA is TGTGCCAGTAGGAGGAGTAGCGGGAGGGCGGGGGAGCAGTTCTTC.

The chain employs TRBV5-4 and TRBJ2-2; possibly TRBD2 for D (6 bases). Germline V lookup: CDR1 SGHNT, CDR2 YYREEE (reference sequence). This CDR3 has 13 amino acids. The germline V and J ends were trimmed by 7 bases and 2 bases, with 9 bases remaining between them. CDR3 nucleotides: TGTGCCAGCGGCGGGGTTAACACCGGGGAGCTGTTTTTT. It encodes CASGGVNTGELFF.

As DNA, the CDR3 is TGTGCCAGTAGTATACGTGCAACTAATGAAAAACTGTTTTTT. Amino acid sequence: CASSIRATNEKLFF. J is TRBJ1-4 and V is TRBV19; no clear D gene. The germline V gene has CDR1 LNHDA and CDR2 SQIVND (reference sequence). The CDR3 is made up of 14 amino acids. The ends were cut back, 2 bases at V and 0 bases at J, with 4 bases in the middle.

The chain has TRBV15 and TRBJ2-1, with TRBD2 matching over 8 bases. This CDR3 has 16 residues. Germline V gene lookup returns CDR1 LNHNV and CDR2 YYDKDF (reference sequence). V trimming: 0 bases; J trimming: 2 bases; junction bases outside the gene matches: 3. DNA for the CDR3: TGTGCCACCAGCAGAGATAGCGGGATAACCTACAATGAGCAGTTCTTC. Translating it yields CATSRDSGITYNEQFF.

The chain is built from TRBV7-2 and TRBJ2-7; no clear D gene. V was cut by 1 base and J by 7 bases, with 11 bases left in between. The CDR3 totals 13 residues. CDR1 is SGHTA, CDR2 FQGNSA, per germline. This CDR3 is CASSLGAPREQYF. The CDR3 region has the DNA TGTGCCAGCAGCTTAGGGGCCCCACGGGAGCAGTACTTC.

The V call is TRBV19, the J call TRBJ1-5, with D perhaps TRBD1 (5 bases). Germline V CDR1 and CDR2: LNHDA, SQIVND (reference sequence). V dropped 8 bases and J dropped 2 bases, with 13 bases sitting between them. This CDR3 region has 14 residues. CDR3 nucleotides: TGTGCCAGTGATGGGGAAGGGGGCAATCAGCCCCAGCATTTT. This codes for CASDGEGGNQPQHF.

The gene calls are TRBV30 and TRBJ2-3; D is perhaps TRBD2 (6 bases). The CDR3 consists of 15 residues. Germline V gene data show CDR1 as GTSNPN and CDR2 as SVGIG (reference sequence). Trimming pared 3 bases from V and 2 bases from J, leaving 15 bases between. CDR3 region: CAWSFLAKLTDTQYF. The CDR3 nucleotides are TGTGCCTGGAGCTTCCTAGCGAAGCTCACAGATACGCAGTATTTT.

V gene TRBV5-6 combines with J gene TRBJ2-6; D is perhaps TRBD1 (6 bases). The CDR3 spans 15 residues. Germline CDR1 is SGHDT and CDR2 is YYEEEE. Deletions cut 0 bases from V and 2 bases from J, with 6 bases between. The CDR3 nucleotides read TGTGCCAGCAGCTTGGCAGGGGCTGGGGCCAACGTCCTGACTTTC. It translates to CASSLAGAGANVLTF.

V and J are TRBV19 and TRBJ2-2; 9 bases are shared with TRBD2. Germline V gene lookup returns CDR1 LNHDA and CDR2 SQIVND (reference sequence). This CDR3 region has 17 residues. The V segment lost 2 bases and the J segment 0 bases; nucleotides outside the gene matches: 4. CDR3 in amino acids: CASSIYAGGPNTGELFF. The DNA for the CDR3 is TGTGCCAGTAGTATATACGCGGGAGGGCCGAACACCGGGGAGCTGTTTTTT.

CDR3: CASSKQGAGETQYF. The CDR3 DNA follows: TGTGCCAGTAGTAAACAGGGGGCTGGGGAGACCCAGTACTTC. This chain joins TRBV19 and TRBJ2-5, with 9 bases aligning to TRBD1. The CDR3 length is 14 residues. V was pared by 4 bases and J by 5 bases, with 5 bases of the junction left unmatched. From germline, CDR1 is LNHDA and CDR2 SQIVND (reference sequence).

This clone was counted a single time. V usage is TRBV3-1 (or the pseudogene TRBV3-2) and J usage is TRBJ1-2, with 8 bases aligning to TRBD1. Trimming removed 1 base from V and 4 bases from J; junction bases left unmatched: 2. Looked up from germline, CDR1 is LGHDT and CDR2 is YNNKEL (reference sequence). This CDR3 is 14 amino acids long. The DNA of the CDR3 is TGTGCCAGCAGCCAAGGGGACAGGCTCTATGGCTACACCTTC. Encoded protein: CASSQGDRLYGYTF.

The V call is TRBV6-2 or TRBV6-3, the J call TRBJ1-1; D gene ambiguous. With 5 bases removed from V and 7 bases from J, the gap between germline ends came to 14 bases. The CDR3 extends over 13 amino acids. The germline V gene encodes CDR1 MNHEY and CDR2 SVGEGT. The DNA for the CDR3 is TGTGCCAGCAGTCAATTATTAAGGAGTGAAGCTTTCTTT. This gives the protein CASSQLLRSEAFF.

This sequence joins TRBV10-3 and TRBJ1-6; possibly TRBD1 for D (6 bases). V lost 8 bases and J lost 5, with 25 bases in between. The CDR3 is 18 residues long. CDR1 and CDR2 from the germline V gene are ENHRY and SYGVKD. The CDR3 reads CAIHPGAGVLRDNSPLHF. The CDR3, as DNA: TGTGCCATCCATCCAGGGGCAGGGGTATTGAGGGATAATTCACCCCTCCACTTT.